The 24 T cell receptor beta chains given below trace back to one sample, sequenced in a study of shared clonotypes between healthy human individuals. Here immunoSEQ multiplex PCR was the method, and the copy in TCRdb shows in-frame clones only, minus some. Here the sample spans around 2,000,000 clones, less than 95% being singletons. Naive CD8 isolation took CD45RO-negative cells positively selected for CCR7 and excluded terminally differentiated effector memory CD45RA+ cells. Material: naive CD8+ T cells sorted from blood. These receptors were obtained from a man aged 18 to 35 in good health.

This chain joins TRBV7-3 and TRBJ2-7; D possibly corresponds to TRBD1 (5 bases). The CDR3 sequence is 14 residues long. The germline V gene encodes CDR1 SGHTA and CDR2 FQGTGA. Trimming took off 2 bases at V and 3 bases at J, with 11 bases between the two ends. CDR3 region: CASSLGAGYYEQYF. The CDR3 DNA reads as TGTGCCAGCAGCTTAGGGGCAGGGTACTACGAGCAGTACTTC.

This clone was seen only once. The chain couples TRBV7-2 to TRBJ2-7, with 13 bases that match TRBD2. The CDR3 loop spans 17 amino acids. V lost 1 base to trimming and J lost 1 base; unmatched junction nucleotides: 4. Germline CDR1 is SGHTA and CDR2 is FQGNSA. For the CDR3, the DNA is TGTGCCAGCAGCTTAGGACTAGCGGGAGGAGGGTCCTACGAGCAGTACTTC. Amino acid sequence: CASSLGLAGGGSYEQYF.

This clone showed up just once. The chain carries TRBV7-9 and TRBJ1-3, with a tentative D call TRBD1 (6 bases). CDR3 length equals 17 residues. Germline lookup yields CDR1 SEHNR and CDR2 FQNEAQ (reference sequence). V lost 5 bases and J lost 7, with 24 bases in between. The CDR3 DNA reads TGTGCCAGCAGCCACCCCCCGGACGGACAGCCCGGGAACACCATATATTTT. Protein: CASSHPPDGQPGNTIYF.

This clone was seen just once. The genes are TRBV6-6 and TRBJ1-2; D is ambiguous. CDR3 size: 15 residues. Germline CDR1 MNHNY, CDR2 SVGAGI (reference sequence). Trimming removed 6 bases from V and 5 bases from J, with 19 bases in between. The CDR3 coding sequence is TGTGCCAGCAGCCACAGTGAGGGCGGTTTGTATGGCTACACCTTC. It encodes CASSHSEGGLYGYTF.

The chain is built from TRBV19 and TRBJ1-5; D unresolved. The CDR3 covers 14 residues. Per germline, CDR1 LNHDA and CDR2 SQIVND (reference sequence). Between the trimmed V and J ends, which lost 3 bases and 1 base, there was a span of 7 bases. In DNA, the CDR3 is TGTGCCAGTAGTATGGCCGGGAGCAATCAGCCCCAGCATTTT. Translating gives CASSMAGSNQPQHF.

V gene TRBV27 combines with J gene TRBJ2-2; D ambiguous. Germline-derived CDR1 and CDR2 are MNHEY and SMNVEV (reference sequence). V was trimmed by 2 bases and J by 0 bases, leaving 7 bases between them. There are 15 residues in the CDR3. The CDR3 loop is CASSLLLANTGELFF. CDR3 bases: TGTGCCAGCAGTTTACTCCTAGCGAACACCGGGGAGCTGTTTTTT.

This chain links TRBV7-9 with TRBJ2-7; 12 positions agree with TRBD2. The CDR3 runs 16 residues. V shed 5 bases and J 6 bases; nucleotides not matched to a gene: 11. CDR1 and CDR2 from the germline V gene are SEHNR and FQNEAQ (reference sequence). CDR3 sequence reads: CASSPTSGSSKGEQYF. For the CDR3, the DNA is TGTGCCAGCAGCCCGACTAGCGGGAGCAGCAAAGGCGAGCAGTACTTC.

This chain joins TRBV9 and TRBJ1-1; D might be TRBD1 (6 bases). This CDR3 is 13 amino acids long. Germline CDR1 is SGDLS and CDR2 is YYNGEE. Trimming shortened V by 4 bases and J by 1 base, and 8 bases separated the two germline ends. For the CDR3, the DNA is TGTGCCAGCAGCCCGACAGGGAACACTGAAGCTTTCTTT. It specifies CASSPTGNTEAFF.

Turning to this clone: Other DNA variants within this sample encode the same CDR3. The chain links TRBV9 to TRBJ2-5; D is ambiguous. The CDR3 is 15 residues long. V lost 0 bases and J 2 bases, leaving 11 bases between the germline ends. Germline V gene sequence: CDR1 SGDLS, CDR2 YYNGEE. The CDR3 coding sequence is TGTGCCAGCAGCGTAGCTGGGCTTCCTCAAGAGACCCAGTACTTC. This sequence encodes CASSVAGLPQETQYF.

The chain links TRBV27 to TRBJ1-4; D gene ambiguous. CDR1 is MNHEY and CDR2 is SMNVEV in the germline V gene (reference sequence). V dropped 6 bases and J dropped 8 bases, with 16 bases sitting between them. The length of the CDR3 is 14 residues. The CDR3 spells CASSLPGVGEKLFF. The CDR3 bases are TGTGCCAGCAGCCTCCCGGGAGTCGGGGAAAAACTGTTTTTT.

This chain joins TRBV5-6 and TRBJ2-1; no firm D call. Between the trimmed V and J ends, which lost 3 bases and 6 bases, there was a span of 10 bases. Germline assignment: CDR1 SGHDT and CDR2 YYEEEE. The CDR3 has 13 amino acids. The CDR3 is CASSSWGFNEQFF. Here the CDR3 DNA reads TGTGCCAGCAGCTCCTGGGGATTCAATGAGCAGTTCTTC.

The rearrangement uses TRBV28 and TRBJ2-7; no reliable D call. The CDR3 has 15 residues. V dropped 4 bases and J dropped 2 bases, with 15 bases sitting between them. Germline CDR1 is MDHEN and CDR2 is SYDVKM. The CDR3, as DNA: TGTGCCAGCAGTTCCCTCCAGGATCCAACCTACGAGCAGTACTTC. This encodes CASSSLQDPTYEQYF.

The rearrangement joins TRBV9 to TRBJ1-2; D gene uncertain. Deletions cut 0 bases from V and 0 bases from J, with 9 bases between. The length of the CDR3 is 15 residues. Germline CDR1 reads SGDLS; CDR2 reads YYNGEE. The CDR3 nucleotides read TGTGCCAGCAGCGTAGCAGGATCAACTAACTATGGCTACACCTTC. Its translation is CASSVAGSTNYGYTF.

This clone appeared a few times. This sample also contains other DNA sequences that code for the same CDR3. The CDR3 bases are TGTGCCAGCAGCGGGACAGGGGATAATCAGCCCCAGCATTTT. This gives the protein CASSGTGDNQPQHF. This chain uses TRBV27 with TRBJ1-5, with 10 bases identical to TRBD1. The CDR3 runs 14 residues. Germline loops: CDR1 MNHEY, CDR2 SMNVEV (reference sequence). Unmatched junction bases numbered 3, after V lost 6 bases and J lost 4 bases.

V is TRBV10-2 and J is TRBJ2-3; D is possibly TRBD2 (5 bases). Germline CDR1 WSHSY, CDR2 SAAADI. V was pared by 3 bases and J by 2 bases, with 15 bases between. The CDR3 extends over 16 amino acids. CDR3 nucleotides: TGCGCCAGCAGTGACCTACTCGAGCGGACCACAGATACGCAGTATTTT. Protein product: CASSDLLERTTDTQYF.

The rearrangement uses TRBV4-1 and TRBJ2-7, with a possible D match to TRBD1 (6 bases). The CDR3 consists of 14 residues. V was clipped by 6 bases and J by 4 bases, with 16 bases between them. Germline V gene sequence: CDR1 MGHRA, CDR2 YSYEKL. The CDR3 spells CASSFGTIPYEQYF. In DNA, the CDR3 is TGCGCCAGCAGTTTCGGGACAATACCATACGAGCAGTACTTC.

With respect to this clone: Other DNA variants within this sample encode the same CDR3. J is TRBJ2-5 and V is TRBV7-9; possible D gene TRBD2, 5 bases. The CDR3 totals 12 residues. CDR1 and CDR2 (germline): SEHNR, FQNEAQ (reference sequence). Deletions cut 5 bases from V and 5 bases from J, with 9 bases between. The CDR3 nucleotides read TGTGCCAGCAGCACCCGCGGGGAGACCCAGTACTTC. This translates into CASSTRGETQYF.

The sample holds one count of this clone. The chain joins TRBV7-9 to TRBJ2-7; 9 nucleotides align to TRBD1. The CDR3 length is 15 residues. Germline CDR1 is SEHNR and CDR2 is FQNEAQ (reference sequence). Trimming removed 5 bases from V and 5 bases from J; junction bases left unmatched: 10. The CDR3 protein is CASSPTWTGADEQYF. The CDR3 DNA is TGTGCCAGCAGCCCCACCTGGACAGGGGCAGACGAGCAGTACTTC.

This rearrangement joins TRBV14 to TRBJ1-1, with D possibly matching TRBD1 (5 bases). The CDR3 loop spans 13 amino acids. Trimming stripped 4 bases from V and 12 bases from J, with 18 bases between. Germline values: CDR1 SGHDN, CDR2 FVKESK. The CDR3, as DNA: TGTGCCAGCAGCCTCGGCGGGGCGTCCGGAACTTTCTTT. The encoded protein is CASSLGGASGTFF.

J is TRBJ2-5 and V is TRBV11-3; D may be TRBD2 (5 bases). V was shortened by 5 bases and J by 3 bases, with 10 bases between the two germline ends. The CDR3 has 13 residues. The germline V gene has CDR1 SGHNT and CDR2 YENEEA. The DNA of the CDR3 is TGTGCCAGCAGCATGGACTCAGAAGAGACCCAGTACTTC. Translating it yields CASSMDSEETQYF.

The chain joins TRBV5-1 to TRBJ1-1, with TRBD1 matching 8 bases. In germline, CDR1 is SGHRS, CDR2 YFSETQ. Trimming took 2 bases from V and 4 from J; bases not matched to a gene: 10. The CDR3 is 16 amino acids. The CDR3, as DNA: TGCGCCAGCAGCTTCGGTGACACAGGGGGGATCACTGAAGCTTTCTTT. Encoded protein: CASSFGDTGGITEAFF.

V usage is TRBV30 and J usage is TRBJ1-4; 7 bases match TRBD1. Germline V gene data show CDR1 as GTSNPN and CDR2 as SVGIG (reference sequence). The trim removed 2 bases at V and 6 bases at J, leaving 3 bases unmatched. CDR3 size: 13 residues. In DNA, the CDR3 is TGTGCCTGGAGTACCGGGACAGATGAAAAACTGTTTTTT. This translates into CAWSTGTDEKLFF. Drawing the rest from reference TRBV30 and TRBJ1-4, the complete variable domain is SQTIHQWPATLVQPVGSPLSLECTVEGTSNPNLYWYRQAAGRGLQLLFYSVGIGQISSEVPQNLSASRPQDRQFILSSKKLLLSDSGFYLCAWSTGTDEKLFFGSGTQLSVL.

The J gene is TRBJ2-1, the V gene TRBV19; 14 bases fit TRBD2. CDR3 length: 13 residues. Unmatched junction bases numbered 4, after V lost 5 bases and J lost 13 bases. In germline, CDR1 is LNHDA, CDR2 SQIVND (reference sequence). This CDR3 reads CASSQGLAGEQFF. CDR3 bases: TGTGCCAGTAGTCAGGGACTAGCGGGAGAACAGTTCTTC.

V and J are TRBV9 and TRBJ2-7; D is possibly TRBD1 or TRBD2 (5 bases each). CDR3 length: 15 residues. Germline V gene sequence: CDR1 SGDLS, CDR2 YYNGEE. Trimming cost V 4 bases and J 2 bases, with 16 bases left between them. The DNA for the CDR3 is TGTGCCAGCAGCCCCCTCGGTGAGGGGACCTACGAGCAGTACTTC. This codes for CASSPLGEGTYEQYF.